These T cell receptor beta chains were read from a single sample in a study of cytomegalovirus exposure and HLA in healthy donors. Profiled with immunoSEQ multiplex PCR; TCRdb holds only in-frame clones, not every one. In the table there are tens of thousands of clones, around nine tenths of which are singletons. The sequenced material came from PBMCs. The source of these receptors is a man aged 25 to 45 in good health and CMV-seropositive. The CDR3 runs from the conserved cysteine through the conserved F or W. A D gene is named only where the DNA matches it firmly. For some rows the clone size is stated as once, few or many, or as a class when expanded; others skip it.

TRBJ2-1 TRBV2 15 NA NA TGTGCCAGCAGTGAATCGGGACACTGGGACAATGAGCAGTTCTTC CASSESGHWDNEQFF
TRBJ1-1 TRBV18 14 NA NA TGTGCCAGCTCACCCAGGGCATCAGGAACTGAAGCTTTCTTT CASSPRASGTEAFF
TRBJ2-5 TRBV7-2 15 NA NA TGTGCCAGCAGCCCCAGGGCTGTCTACCAAGAGACCCAGTACTTC CASSPRAVYQETQYF
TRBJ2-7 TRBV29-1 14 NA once TGCAGCGTGATTTTTGGAGTAGCCCCCTCAACGCAGTACTTC CSVIFGVAPSTQYF
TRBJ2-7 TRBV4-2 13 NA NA TGTGCCAGCAGCCAAGCTGGCAGGGAAGAGCAGTACTTC CASSQAGREEQYF
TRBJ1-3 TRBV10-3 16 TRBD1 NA TGTGCCATCAGTACAGGGGGCGCCGTGGGAGGAAACACCATATATTTT CAISTGGAVGGNTIYF
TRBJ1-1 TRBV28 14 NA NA TGTGCCAGCGTTTCAGGGGTCCTAGCCTTTGAAGCTTTCTTT CASVSGVLAFEAFF
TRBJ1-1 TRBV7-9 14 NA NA TGTGCCAGCAGCCTTCTTGTTTCGGACACTGAAGCTTTCTTT CASSLLVSDTEAFF
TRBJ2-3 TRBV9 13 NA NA TGTGCCAGCAGAGGCGGGGTCACAGATACGCAGTATTTT CASRGGVTDTQYF
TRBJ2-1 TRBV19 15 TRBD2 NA TGTGCCAGTAGTATGGGACTAGCGGGAGTGAATGAGCAGTTCTTC CASSMGLAGVNEQFF
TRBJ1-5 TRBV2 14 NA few TGTGCCAGCAGTGAAACATATAGCAATCAGCCCCAGCATTTT CASSETYSNQPQHF
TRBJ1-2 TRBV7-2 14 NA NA TGTGCCAGCAGCTTAGTCGTCAGGGGCTATGGCTACACCTTC CASSLVVRGYGYTF
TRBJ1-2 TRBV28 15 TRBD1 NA TGTGCCAGCAGTTCTGAGGGACAGGGATTCTATGGCTACACCTTC CASSSEGQGFYGYTF
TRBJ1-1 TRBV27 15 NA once TGTGCCAGCAGTTTAGGCAGGCATCCGAATTTTGAAGCTTTCTTT CASSLGRHPNFEAFF
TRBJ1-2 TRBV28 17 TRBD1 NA TGTGCCAGCAGTTTAGGACTGGGACAGGGGACCTTGGGAGGCTACACCTTC CASSLGLGQGTLGGYTF
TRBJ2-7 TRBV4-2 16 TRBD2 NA TGTGCCAGCAGCCAAGTTTCCGGACTAGTCTCCTACGAGCAGTACTTC CASSQVSGLVSYEQYF
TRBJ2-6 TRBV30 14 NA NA TGTGCCTGGGTCCCTAGCTCTGGGGCCAACGTCCTGACTTTC CAWVPSSGANVLTF
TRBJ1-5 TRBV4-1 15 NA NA TGCGCCAGCAGCCAAGAAGGACAAAGCAATCAGCCCCAGCATTTT CASSQEGQSNQPQHF
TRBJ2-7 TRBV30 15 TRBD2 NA TGTGCCTGGAGTCCACTAGCGGGAGTCTCCTACGAGCAGTACTTC CAWSPLAGVSYEQYF
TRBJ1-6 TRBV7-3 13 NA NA TGTGCCAGCAGCTTAGAACAGGGTGGACCCCTCCACTTT CASSLEQGGPLHF
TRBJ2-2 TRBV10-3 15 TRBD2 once TGTGCCAGCGGGGGGAGCGGGAGAACCACCGGGGAGCTGTTTTTT CASGGSGRTTGELFF
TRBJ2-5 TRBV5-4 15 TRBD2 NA TGTGCCAGCAGCTTGGTAGGGACTAGTAGGGAGACCCAGTACTTC CASSLVGTSRETQYF
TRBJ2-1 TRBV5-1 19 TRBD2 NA TGCGCCAGCAGCTGGCCCAGGGCGCTAGCGGGAGCTAACTACAATGAGCAGTTCTTC CASSWPRALAGANYNEQFF
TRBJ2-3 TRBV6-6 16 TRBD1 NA TGTGCCAGCAGTTACTCCAACAGGGGGCGCACAGATACGCAGTATTTT CASSYSNRGRTDTQYF
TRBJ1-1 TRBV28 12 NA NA TGTGCCAGCGGAGCCTTGAACACTGAAGCTTTCTTT CASGALNTEAFF
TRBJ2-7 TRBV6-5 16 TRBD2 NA TGTGCCAGCAGTTCCCCGGGACTAGCGGGTCTCCACGAGCAGTACTTC CASSSPGLAGLHEQYF